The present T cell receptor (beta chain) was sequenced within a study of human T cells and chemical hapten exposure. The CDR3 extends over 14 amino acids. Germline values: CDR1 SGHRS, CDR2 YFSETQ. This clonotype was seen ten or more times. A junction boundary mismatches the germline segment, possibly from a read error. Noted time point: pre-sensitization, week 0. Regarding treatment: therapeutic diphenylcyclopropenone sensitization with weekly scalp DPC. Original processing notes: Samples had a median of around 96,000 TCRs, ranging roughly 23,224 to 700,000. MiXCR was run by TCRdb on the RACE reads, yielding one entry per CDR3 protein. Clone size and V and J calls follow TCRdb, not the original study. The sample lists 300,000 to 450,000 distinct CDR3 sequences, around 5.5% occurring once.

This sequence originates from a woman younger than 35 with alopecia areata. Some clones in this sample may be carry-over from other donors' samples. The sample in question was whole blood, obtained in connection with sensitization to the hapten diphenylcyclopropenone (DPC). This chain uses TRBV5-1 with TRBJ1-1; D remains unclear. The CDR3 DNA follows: TGTGCCAGCAGCTTAGGAGGCTTGAACACTGAAGCTTTCTTT. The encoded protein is CASSLGGLNTEAFF.